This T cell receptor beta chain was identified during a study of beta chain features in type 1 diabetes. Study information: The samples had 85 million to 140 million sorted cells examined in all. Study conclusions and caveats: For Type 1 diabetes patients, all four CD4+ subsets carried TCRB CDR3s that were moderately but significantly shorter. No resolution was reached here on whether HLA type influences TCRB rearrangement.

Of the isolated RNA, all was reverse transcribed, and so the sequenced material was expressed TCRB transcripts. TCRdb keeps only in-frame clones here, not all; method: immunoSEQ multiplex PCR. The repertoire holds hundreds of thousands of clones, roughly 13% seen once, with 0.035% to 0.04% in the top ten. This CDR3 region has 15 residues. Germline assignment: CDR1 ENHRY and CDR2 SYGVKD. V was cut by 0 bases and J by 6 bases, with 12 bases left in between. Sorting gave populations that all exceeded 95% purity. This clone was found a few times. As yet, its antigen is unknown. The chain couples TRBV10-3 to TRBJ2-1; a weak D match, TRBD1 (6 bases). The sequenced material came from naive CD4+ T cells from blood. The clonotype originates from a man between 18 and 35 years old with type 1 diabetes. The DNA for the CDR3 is TGTGCCATCAGTGAGTCGAGGGGGTATTCCAATGAGCAGTTCTTC. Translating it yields CAISESRGYSNEQFF.